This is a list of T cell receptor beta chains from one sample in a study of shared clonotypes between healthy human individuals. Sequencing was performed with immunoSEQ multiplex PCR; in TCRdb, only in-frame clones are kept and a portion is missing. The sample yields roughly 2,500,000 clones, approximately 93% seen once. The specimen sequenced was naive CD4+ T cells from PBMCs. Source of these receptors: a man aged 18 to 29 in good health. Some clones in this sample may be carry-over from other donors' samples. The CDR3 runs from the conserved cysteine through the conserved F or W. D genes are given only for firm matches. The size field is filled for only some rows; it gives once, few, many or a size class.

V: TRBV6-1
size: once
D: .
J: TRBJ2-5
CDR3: CASSDRQGQETQYF
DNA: TGTGCCAGCAGTGATAGGCAGGGTCAAGAGACCCAGTACTTC

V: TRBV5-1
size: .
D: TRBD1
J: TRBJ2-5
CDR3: CASSYTTGRMGETQYF
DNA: TGCGCCAGCAGCTATACGACAGGGCGGATGGGTGAGACCCAGTACTTC

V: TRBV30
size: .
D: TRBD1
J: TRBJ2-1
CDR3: CAWREGTGASEQFF
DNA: TGTGCCTGGAGAGAAGGGACAGGGGCTAGTGAGCAGTTCTTC

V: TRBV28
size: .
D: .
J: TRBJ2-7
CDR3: CASSSNYYEQYF
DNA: TGTGCCAGCAGTTCGAATTACTACGAGCAGTACTTC

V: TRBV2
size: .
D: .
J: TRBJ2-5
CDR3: CASSEDPSWYKETQYF
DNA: TGTGCCAGCAGTGAAGATCCCTCCTGGTATAAGGAGACCCAGTACTTC

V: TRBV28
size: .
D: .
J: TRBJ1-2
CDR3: CASSWEGYGYTF
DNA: TGTGCCAGCTCCTGGGAGGGCTATGGCTACACCTTC

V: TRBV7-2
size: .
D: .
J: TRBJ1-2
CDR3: CASSLRVRDGYTF
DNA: TGTGCCAGCAGCTTACGTGTCAGGGATGGCTACACCTTC

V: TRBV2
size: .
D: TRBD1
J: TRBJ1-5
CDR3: CASSGGAGGNQPQHF
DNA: TGTGCCAGCAGTGGAGGGGCAGGGGGTAATCAGCCCCAGCATTTT

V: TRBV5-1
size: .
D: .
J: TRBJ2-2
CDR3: CASAGTGELFF
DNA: TGCGCCAGCGCCGGGACGGGCGAGCTGTTTTTT

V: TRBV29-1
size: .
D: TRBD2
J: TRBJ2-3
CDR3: CSVEGQGTRSTDTQYF
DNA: TGCAGCGTTGAAGGGCAGGGGACTAGATCCACAGATACGCAGTATTTT

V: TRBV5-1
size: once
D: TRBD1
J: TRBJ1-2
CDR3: CASSLKGQGLSAGYTF
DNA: TGCGCCAGCAGCTTGAAGGGACAGGGTCTTTCGGCGGGCTACACCTTC

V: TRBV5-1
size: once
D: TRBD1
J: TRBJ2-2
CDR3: CASSLVGGYGTGELFF
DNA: TGCGCCAGCAGCTTGGTAGGGGGCTACGGCACCGGGGAGCTGTTTTTT

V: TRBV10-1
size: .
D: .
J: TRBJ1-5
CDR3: CASSDPTDLEENQPQHF
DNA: TGCGCCAGCAGTGATCCGACGGACCTTGAAGAGAATCAGCCCCAGCATTTT

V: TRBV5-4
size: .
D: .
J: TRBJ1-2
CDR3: CASSLAGTNYGYTF
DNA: TGTGCCAGCAGCTTGGCGGGGACGAACTATGGCTACACCTTC

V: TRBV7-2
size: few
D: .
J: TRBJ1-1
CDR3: CASSWSNTEAFF
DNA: TGTGCCAGCAGCTGGTCAAACACTGAAGCTTTCTTT

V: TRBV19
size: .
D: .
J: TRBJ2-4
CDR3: CASSSPGQANIQYF
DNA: TGTGCCAGTAGTTCCCCGGGGCAGGCGAACATTCAGTACTTC

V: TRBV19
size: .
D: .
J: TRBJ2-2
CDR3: CASSTTPGRARGTGELFF
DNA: TGTGCCAGTAGTACCACCCCCGGACGGGCCCGGGGCACCGGGGAGCTGTTTTTT

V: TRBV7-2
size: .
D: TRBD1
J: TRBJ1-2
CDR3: CASSFRGTGAAADGYTF
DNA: TGTGCCAGCAGCTTTAGAGGGACAGGGGCGGCTGCTGATGGCTACACCTTC

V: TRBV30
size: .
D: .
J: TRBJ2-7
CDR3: CAWSVGPGPYEQYF
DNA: TGTGCCTGGAGTGTAGGCCCCGGACCCTACGAGCAGTACTTC

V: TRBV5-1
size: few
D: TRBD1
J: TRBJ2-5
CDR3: CASSPGGGTGHETQYF
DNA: TGCGCCAGCAGCCCCGGTGGGGGGACAGGGCACGAGACCCAGTACTTC

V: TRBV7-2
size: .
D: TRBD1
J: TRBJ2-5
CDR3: CASSLATGDETQYF
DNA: TGTGCCAGCAGCTTAGCTACAGGGGATGAGACCCAGTACTTC

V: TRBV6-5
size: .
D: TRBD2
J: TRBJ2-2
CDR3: CASSSTSGRVAGELFF
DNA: TGTGCCAGCAGTTCGACTAGCGGGAGAGTTGCCGGGGAGCTGTTTTTT

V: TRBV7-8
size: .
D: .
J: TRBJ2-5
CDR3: CASSSRGVAVAQETQYF
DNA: TGTGCCAGCAGTTCCCGAGGCGTAGCCGTGGCCCAAGAGACCCAGTACTTC

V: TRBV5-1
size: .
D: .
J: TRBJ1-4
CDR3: CASSLGWANEKLFF
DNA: TGCGCCAGCAGCTTGGGGTGGGCTAATGAAAAACTGTTTTTT

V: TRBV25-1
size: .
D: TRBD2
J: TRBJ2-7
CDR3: CASSESGGVGEQYF
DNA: TGTGCCAGCAGTGAATCGGGAGGGGTCGGCGAGCAGTACTTC

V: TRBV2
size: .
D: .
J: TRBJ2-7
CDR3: CASSSQGYEQYF
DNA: TGTGCCAGCAGTTCACAGGGCTACGAGCAGTACTTC

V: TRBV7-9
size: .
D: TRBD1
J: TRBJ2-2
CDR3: CASTPRTGNTGELFF
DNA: TGTGCCAGCACCCCTAGGACAGGGAACACCGGGGAGCTGTTTTTT

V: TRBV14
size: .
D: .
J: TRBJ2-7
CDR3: CASSQGTLRVSYEQYF
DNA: TGTGCCAGCAGCCAGGGGACATTGAGGGTTAGCTACGAGCAGTACTTC

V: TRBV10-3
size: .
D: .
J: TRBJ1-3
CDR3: CAISESSINTIYF
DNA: TGTGCCATCAGTGAGTCGTCTATTAACACCATATATTTT

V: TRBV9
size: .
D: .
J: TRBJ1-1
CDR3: CASSRGGGQTEAFF
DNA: TGTGCCAGCAGCCGAGGCGGCGGTCAGACTGAAGCTTTCTTT

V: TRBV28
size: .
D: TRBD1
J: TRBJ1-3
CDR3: CASSLERGQRNTIYF
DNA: TGTGCCAGCAGTTTAGAAAGGGGGCAAAGAAACACCATATATTTT

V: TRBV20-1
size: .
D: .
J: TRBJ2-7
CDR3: CSARGSYEQYF
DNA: TGCAGTGCGCGCGGCAGCTACGAGCAGTACTTC

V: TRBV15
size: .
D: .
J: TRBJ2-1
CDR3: CATSRNRDGEQFF
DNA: TGTGCCACCAGCAGAAACAGGGACGGTGAGCAGTTCTTC

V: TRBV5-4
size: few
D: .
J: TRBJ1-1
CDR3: CASSYRTGLNTEAFF
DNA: TGTGCCAGCAGCTACCGAACAGGGCTGAACACTGAAGCTTTCTTT

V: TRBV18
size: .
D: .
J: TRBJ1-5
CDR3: CASSPSGTGNQPQHF
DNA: TGTGCCAGCTCACCGTCCGGGACGGGCAATCAGCCCCAGCATTTT

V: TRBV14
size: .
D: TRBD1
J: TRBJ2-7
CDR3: CASSGQGRTEQYF
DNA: TGTGCCAGCTCGGGACAGGGGAGGACCGAGCAGTACTTC

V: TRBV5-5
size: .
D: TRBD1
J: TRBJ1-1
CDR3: CASSFRGQANTEAFF
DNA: TGTGCCAGCAGCTTTAGGGGACAGGCTAACACTGAAGCTTTCTTT

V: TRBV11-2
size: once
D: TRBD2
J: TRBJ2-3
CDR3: CASSFSGRLTDAQYF
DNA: TGTGCCAGCAGCTTCAGCGGGAGGCTGACAGATGCGCAGTATTTT

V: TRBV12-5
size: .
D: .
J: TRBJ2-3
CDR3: CASGSFGADTQYF
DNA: TGTGCTAGTGGTTCATTTGGAGCAGATACGCAGTATTTT

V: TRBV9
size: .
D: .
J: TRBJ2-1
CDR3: CASSGTSSYNEQFF
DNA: TGTGCCAGCAGCGGCACCAGCTCCTACAATGAGCAGTTCTTC

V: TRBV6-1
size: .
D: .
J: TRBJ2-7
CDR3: CASSGGVNYEQYF
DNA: TGTGCCAGCAGTGGCGGGGTAAACTACGAGCAGTACTTC

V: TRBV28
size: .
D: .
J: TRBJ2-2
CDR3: CASRLGTGELFF
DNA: TGTGCCAGCAGGCTGGGCACCGGGGAGCTGTTTTTT

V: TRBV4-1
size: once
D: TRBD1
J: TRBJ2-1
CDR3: CASSGLRGSSYNEQFF
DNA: TGCGCCAGCAGCGGCCTCAGGGGGAGCTCCTACAATGAGCAGTTCTTC

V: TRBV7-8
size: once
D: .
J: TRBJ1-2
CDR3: CASSKYPMAGVNYGYTF
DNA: TGTGCCAGCAGCAAGTACCCCATGGCGGGGGTAAACTATGGCTACACCTTC

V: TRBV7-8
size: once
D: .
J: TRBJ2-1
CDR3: CASSLQRNNEQFF
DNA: TGTGCCAGCAGCCTACAACGCAACAATGAGCAGTTCTTC

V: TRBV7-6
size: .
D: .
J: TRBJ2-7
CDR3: CASSLGNHLTYEQYF
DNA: TGTGCCAGCAGCTTAGGAAACCACCTCACCTACGAGCAGTACTTC

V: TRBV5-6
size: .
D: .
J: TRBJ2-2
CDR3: CASSTGTLRTGELFF
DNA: TGTGCCAGCAGCACCGGGACCCTCCGGACCGGGGAGCTGTTTTTT

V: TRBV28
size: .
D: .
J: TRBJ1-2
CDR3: CASSSRNYGYTF
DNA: TGTGCCAGCAGTTCCCGTAACTATGGCTACACCTTC

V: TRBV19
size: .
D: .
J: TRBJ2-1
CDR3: CASSIVARVSRNEQFF
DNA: TGTGCCAGTAGTATAGTGGCCAGGGTCTCTAGGAATGAGCAGTTCTTC